Included here is one T cell receptor beta chain sequence, with context. Profiling relied on immunoSEQ multiplex PCR, and the TCRdb table lists in-frame clones only, not all of them. The repertoire holds more than 70,000 clones, with roughly 92% as singletons. The sample originates from a study of T cell changes during pregnancy in multiple sclerosis. The receptor was isolated from a female donor with multiple sclerosis, enrolled in a pregnancy study. Sample: peripheral blood, taken before pregnancy.

The CDR3 DNA is TGTGCCAGTAGTATTTTTTTGTCGAGACAGGGGGAGCAGTACTTC. It codes for CASSIFLSRQGEQYF. The V and J genes are TRBV19 and TRBJ2-7, with 8 bases aligning to TRBD1. CDR1 and CDR2 (germline): LNHDA, SQIVND (reference sequence). V trimming: 3 bases; J trimming: 7 bases; junction bases outside the gene matches: 11. This CDR3 has 15 amino acids. The whole variable domain, remainder taken from reference TRBV19 and TRBJ2-7, is DGGITQSPKYLFRKEGQNVTLSCEQNLNHDAMYWYRQDPGQGLRLIYYSQIVNDFQKGDIAEGYSVSREKKESFPLTVTSAQKNPTAFYLCASSIFLSRQGEQYFGPGTRLTVT.